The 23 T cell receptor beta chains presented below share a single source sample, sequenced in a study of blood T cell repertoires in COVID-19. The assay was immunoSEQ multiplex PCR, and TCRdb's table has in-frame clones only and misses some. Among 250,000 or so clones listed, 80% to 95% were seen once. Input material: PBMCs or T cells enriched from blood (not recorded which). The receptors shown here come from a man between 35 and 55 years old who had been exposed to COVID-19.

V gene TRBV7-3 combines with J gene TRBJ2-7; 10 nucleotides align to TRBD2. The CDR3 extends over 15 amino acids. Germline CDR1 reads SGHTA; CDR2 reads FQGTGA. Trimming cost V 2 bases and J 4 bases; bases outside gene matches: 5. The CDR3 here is CASSLVGTSVYEQYF. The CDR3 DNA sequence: TGTGCCAGCAGCTTAGTTGGGACTAGCGTTTACGAGCAGTACTTC.

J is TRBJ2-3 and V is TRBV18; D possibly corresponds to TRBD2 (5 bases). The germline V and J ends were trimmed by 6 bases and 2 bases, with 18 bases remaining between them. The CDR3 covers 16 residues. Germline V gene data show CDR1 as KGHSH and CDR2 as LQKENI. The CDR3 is CASSPGDGAVTDTQYF. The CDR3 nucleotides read TGTGCCAGCTCCCCAGGTGACGGAGCGGTCACAGATACGCAGTATTTT.

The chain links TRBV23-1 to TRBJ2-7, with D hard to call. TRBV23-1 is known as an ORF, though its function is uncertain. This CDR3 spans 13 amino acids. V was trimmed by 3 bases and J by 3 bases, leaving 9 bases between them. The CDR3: CASSHGSIYEQYF. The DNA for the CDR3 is TGCGCCAGCAGTCATGGCAGTATCTACGAGCAGTACTTC.

The CDR3 reads CSAASGLVTDTQYF. The CDR3, as DNA: TGCAGCGCCGCGTCGGGGTTGGTCACAGATACGCAGTATTTT. The J gene is TRBJ2-3, the V gene TRBV29-1; maybe TRBD2 (5 bases). The CDR3 is made up of 14 amino acids. Trimming pared 7 bases from V and 2 bases from J, leaving 16 bases between. Germline CDR1 SQVTM, CDR2 ANQGSEA.

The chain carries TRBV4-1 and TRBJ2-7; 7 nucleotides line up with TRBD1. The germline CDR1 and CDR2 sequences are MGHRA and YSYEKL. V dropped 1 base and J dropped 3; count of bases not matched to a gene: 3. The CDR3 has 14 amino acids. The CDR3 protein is CASSQGGQNYEQYF. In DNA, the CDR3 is TGCGCCAGCAGCCAAGGGGGACAGAACTACGAGCAGTACTTC.

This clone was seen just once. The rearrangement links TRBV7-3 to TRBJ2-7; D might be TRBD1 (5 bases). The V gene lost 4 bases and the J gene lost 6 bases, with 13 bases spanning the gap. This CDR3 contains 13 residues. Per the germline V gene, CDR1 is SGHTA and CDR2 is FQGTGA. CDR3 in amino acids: CASSSQLGLEQYF. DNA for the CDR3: TGTGCCAGCAGCTCCCAGCTGGGGCTCGAGCAGTACTTC.

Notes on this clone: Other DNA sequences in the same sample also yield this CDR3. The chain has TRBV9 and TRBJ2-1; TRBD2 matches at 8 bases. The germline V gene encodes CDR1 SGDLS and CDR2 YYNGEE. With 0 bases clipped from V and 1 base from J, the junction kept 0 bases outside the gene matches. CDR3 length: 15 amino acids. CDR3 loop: CASSVAGGSYNEQFF. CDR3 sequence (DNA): TGTGCCAGCAGCGTAGCGGGAGGGTCCTACAATGAGCAGTTCTTC.

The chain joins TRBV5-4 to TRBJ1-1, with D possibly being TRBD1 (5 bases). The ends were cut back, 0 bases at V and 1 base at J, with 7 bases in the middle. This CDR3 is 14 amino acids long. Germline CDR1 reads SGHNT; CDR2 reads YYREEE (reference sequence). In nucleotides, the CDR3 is TGTGCCAGCAGCTTGGACAGGAGGAACACTGAAGCTTTCTTT. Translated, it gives CASSLDRRNTEAFF.

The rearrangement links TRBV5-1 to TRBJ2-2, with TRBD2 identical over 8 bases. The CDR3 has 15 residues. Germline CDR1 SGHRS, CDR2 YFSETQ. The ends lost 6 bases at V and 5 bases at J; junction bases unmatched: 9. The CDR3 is CASIAGLELTGELFF. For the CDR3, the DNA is TGCGCCAGCATCGCGGGACTAGAGCTAACCGGGGAGCTGTTTTTT.

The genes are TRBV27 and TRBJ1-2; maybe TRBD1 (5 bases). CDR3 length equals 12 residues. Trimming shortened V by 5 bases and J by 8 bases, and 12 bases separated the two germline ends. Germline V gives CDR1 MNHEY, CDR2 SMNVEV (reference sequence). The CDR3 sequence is CASSKKGNGYTF. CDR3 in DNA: TGTGCCAGCAGTAAGAAGGGGAACGGCTACACCTTC.

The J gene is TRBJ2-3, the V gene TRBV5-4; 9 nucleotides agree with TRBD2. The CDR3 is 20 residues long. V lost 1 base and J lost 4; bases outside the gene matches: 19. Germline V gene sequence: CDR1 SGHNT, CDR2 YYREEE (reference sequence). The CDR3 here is CASSLPPGGAGGPNPDTQYF. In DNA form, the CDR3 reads TGTGCCAGCAGCTTGCCCCCCGGGGGGGCGGGAGGGCCAAATCCAGATACGCAGTATTTT.

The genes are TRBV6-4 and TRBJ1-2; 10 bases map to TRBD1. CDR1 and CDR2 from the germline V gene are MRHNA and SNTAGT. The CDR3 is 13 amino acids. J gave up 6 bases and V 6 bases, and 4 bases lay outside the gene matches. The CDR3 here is CASSRGTGDGYTF. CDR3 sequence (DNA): TGTGCCAGCAGCCGAGGGACAGGGGATGGCTACACCTTC.

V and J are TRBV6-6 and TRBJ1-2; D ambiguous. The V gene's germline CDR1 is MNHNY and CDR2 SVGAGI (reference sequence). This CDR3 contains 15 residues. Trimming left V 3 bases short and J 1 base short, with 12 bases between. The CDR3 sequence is CASSYAEQVNYGYTF. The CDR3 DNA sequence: TGTGCCAGCAGTTATGCTGAGCAGGTTAACTATGGCTACACCTTC.

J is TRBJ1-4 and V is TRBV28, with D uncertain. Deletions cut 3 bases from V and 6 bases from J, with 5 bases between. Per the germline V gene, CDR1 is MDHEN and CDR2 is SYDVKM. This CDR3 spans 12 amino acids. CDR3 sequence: CASSFGDEKLFF. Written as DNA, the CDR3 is TGTGCCAGCAGTTTCGGGGATGAAAAACTGTTTTTT.

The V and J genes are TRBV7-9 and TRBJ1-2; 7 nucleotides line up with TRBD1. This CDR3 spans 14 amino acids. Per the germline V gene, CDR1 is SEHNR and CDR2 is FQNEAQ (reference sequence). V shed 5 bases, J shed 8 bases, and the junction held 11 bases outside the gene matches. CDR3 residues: CASSHPTGLRGYTF. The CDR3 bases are TGTGCCAGCAGCCACCCGACAGGGCTGCGGGGCTACACCTTC. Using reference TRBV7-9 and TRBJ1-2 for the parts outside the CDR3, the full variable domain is DTGVSQNPRHKITKRGQNVTFRCDPISEHNRLYWYRQTLGQGPEFLTYFQNEAQLEKSRLLSDRFSAERPKGSFSTLEIQRTEQGDSAMYLCASSHPTGLRGYTFGSGTRLTVV.

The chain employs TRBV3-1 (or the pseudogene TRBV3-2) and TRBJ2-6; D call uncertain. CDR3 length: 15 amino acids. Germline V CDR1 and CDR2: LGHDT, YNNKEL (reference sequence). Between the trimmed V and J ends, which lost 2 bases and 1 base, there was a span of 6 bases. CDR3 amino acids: CASSQFASGANVLTF. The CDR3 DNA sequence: TGTGCCAGCAGCCAATTTGCGTCTGGGGCCAACGTCCTGACTTTC.

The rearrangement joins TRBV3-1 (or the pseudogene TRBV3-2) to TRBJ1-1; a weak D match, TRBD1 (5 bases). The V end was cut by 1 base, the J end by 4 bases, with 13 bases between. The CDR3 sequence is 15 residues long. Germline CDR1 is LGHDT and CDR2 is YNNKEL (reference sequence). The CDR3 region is CASSQGGGGTTEAFF. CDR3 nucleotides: TGTGCCAGCAGCCAAGGTGGGGGGGGTACCACTGAAGCTTTCTTT.

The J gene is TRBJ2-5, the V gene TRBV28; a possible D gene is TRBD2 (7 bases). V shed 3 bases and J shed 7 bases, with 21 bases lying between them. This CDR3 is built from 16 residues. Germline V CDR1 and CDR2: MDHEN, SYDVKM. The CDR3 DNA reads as TGTGCCAGCAGTTTTTTGGGGGGGGCCTCATCAGGGACCCAGTACTTC. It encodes CASSFLGGASSGTQYF.

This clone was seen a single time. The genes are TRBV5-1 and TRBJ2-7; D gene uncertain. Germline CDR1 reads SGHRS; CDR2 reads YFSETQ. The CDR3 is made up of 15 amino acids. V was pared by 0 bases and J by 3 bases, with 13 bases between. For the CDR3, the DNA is TGCGCCAGCAGCTTGGGGCTAGGTGATGACTACGAGCAGTACTTC. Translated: CASSLGLGDDYEQYF.

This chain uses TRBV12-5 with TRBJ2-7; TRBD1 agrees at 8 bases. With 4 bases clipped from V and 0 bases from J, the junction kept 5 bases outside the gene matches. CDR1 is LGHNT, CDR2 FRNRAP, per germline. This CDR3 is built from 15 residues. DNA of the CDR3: TGTGCTAGTGGTTCGCGGGACAGGAGCTCCTACGAGCAGTACTTC. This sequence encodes CASGSRDRSSYEQYF.

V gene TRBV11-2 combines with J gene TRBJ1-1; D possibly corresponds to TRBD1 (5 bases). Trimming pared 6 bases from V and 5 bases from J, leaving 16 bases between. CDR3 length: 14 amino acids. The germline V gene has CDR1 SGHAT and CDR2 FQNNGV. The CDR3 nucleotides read TGTGCCAGCAGACCCCAGGGAAGTCTGACTGAAGCTTTCTTT. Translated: CASRPQGSLTEAFF.

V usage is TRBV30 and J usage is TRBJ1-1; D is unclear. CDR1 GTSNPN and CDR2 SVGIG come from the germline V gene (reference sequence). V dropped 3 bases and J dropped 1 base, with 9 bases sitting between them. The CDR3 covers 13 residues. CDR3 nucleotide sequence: TGTGCCTGGAGACCAACAAGGAACACTGAAGCTTTCTTT. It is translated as CAWRPTRNTEAFF.

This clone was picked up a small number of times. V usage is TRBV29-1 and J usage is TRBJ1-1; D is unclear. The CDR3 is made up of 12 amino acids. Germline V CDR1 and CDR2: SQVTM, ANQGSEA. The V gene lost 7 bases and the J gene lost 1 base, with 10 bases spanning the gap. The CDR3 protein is CSAGSRNTEAFF. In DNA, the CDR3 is TGCAGCGCCGGGAGTCGGAACACTGAAGCTTTCTTT.